These 11 T cell receptor beta chains were all obtained from the same sample, sequenced in a study of T cell responses to AZD1222 COVID-19 vaccine. Using immunoSEQ multiplex PCR, the repertoire was profiled, and TCRdb retains in-frame clones only, with some absent. Of some 70,000 clones listed, around 82% are singletons. This specimen was peripheral blood, taken on day 0 of AZD1222 vaccination. The receptors were sampled from an adult in good health.

This chain joins TRBV5-6 and TRBJ2-7, with 10 bases matching TRBD1. The CDR3 is made up of 14 amino acids. Germline V gives CDR1 SGHDT, CDR2 YYEEEE. V shed 2 bases, J shed 7 bases, and the junction held 6 bases outside the gene matches. The CDR3 protein is CASSFGTGVGEQYF. Written as DNA, the CDR3 is TGTGCCAGCAGCTTCGGGACAGGGGTCGGGGAGCAGTACTTC.

The chain combines TRBV11-3 with TRBJ1-6; TRBD1 is a possible D gene (5 bases). The germline gives CDR1 SGHNT, CDR2 YENEEA. CDR3 length: 15 amino acids. The V gene lost 5 bases and the J gene lost 9 bases, with 17 bases spanning the gap. The CDR3 sequence is CASSPRDGVGSPLHF. The CDR3, as DNA: TGTGCCAGCAGCCCCAGGGACGGGGTGGGTTCACCCCTCCACTTT.

The rearrangement links TRBV2 to TRBJ1-2; TRBD1 is a possible D gene (6 bases). The CDR3 is made up of 14 amino acids. Germline CDR1 is SNHLY and CDR2 is FYNNEI. V gave up 8 bases and J gave up 6 bases, with 19 bases separating them. CDR3 nucleotides: TGTGCCAGCGTGTGGGGGGCGTCAATGGATGGCTACACCTTC. It yields the protein CASVWGASMDGYTF.

V gene TRBV6-6 combines with J gene TRBJ1-2; 8 bases line up with TRBD1. V shed 5 bases, J shed 4 bases, and the junction held 9 bases outside the gene matches. The CDR3 is made up of 15 amino acids. CDR1 is MNHNY, CDR2 SVGAGI, per germline (reference sequence). The CDR3, as DNA: TGTGCCAGCAGTAAGGGGGGACAGGTTGGCTATGGCTACACCTTC. This translates into CASSKGGQVGYGYTF.

This clone was detected only a few times. V usage is TRBV7-2 and J usage is TRBJ2-7, with D tentatively TRBD1 (5 bases). CDR1 and CDR2 (germline): SGHTA, FQGNSA. V lost 5 bases, J lost 2 bases, and 13 bases lay in between. The length of the CDR3 is 14 residues. The CDR3, as DNA: TGTGCCAGCAGCACCTGGGGCTATCCCTACGAGCAGTACTTC. Amino acids: CASSTWGYPYEQYF.

This clone was counted between two and nine times. The rearrangement joins TRBV7-9 to TRBJ1-1; no definite D call. Germline CDR1 is SEHNR and CDR2 is FQNEAQ (reference sequence). The CDR3 extends over 13 amino acids. With 7 bases removed from V and 0 bases from J, the gap between germline ends came to 9 bases. CDR3 nucleotides: TGTGCCAGCACCCCCGGGATGAACACTGAAGCTTTCTTT. As protein: CASTPGMNTEAFF.

This clone was recorded only once. The J gene is TRBJ1-6, the V gene TRBV12-3 or TRBV12-4; no firm D call. The V gene lost 3 bases and the J gene lost 5 bases, with 5 bases spanning the gap. The CDR3 spans 13 residues. The CDR3 region is CASSFGDNSPLHF. As DNA, the CDR3 is TGTGCCAGCAGTTTTGGGGATAATTCACCCCTCCACTTT.

This clone was detected once. The chain carries TRBV5-8 and TRBJ2-1; 7 nucleotides agree with TRBD1. The J segment lost 5 bases and the V segment lost 5 bases, leaving 10 bases of the junction unmatched. This CDR3 is built from 15 residues. Germline values: CDR1 SGHTS, CDR2 YDEGEE. In DNA form, the CDR3 reads TGTGCCAGCAGGACCCGGACAGGATCCAACAATGAGCAGTTCTTC. Protein: CASRTRTGSNNEQFF.

This clone is a singleton in its sample. The CDR3 protein is CASSAHRDRGPRLGYTF. The CDR3 bases are TGTGCCAGCAGCGCCCACCGGGACAGGGGCCCTCGATTAGGCTACACCTTC. V usage is TRBV9 and J usage is TRBJ1-2, with 10 positions matching TRBD1. The V segment lost 3 bases and the J segment 8 bases; nucleotides outside the gene matches: 16. Germline CDR1 and CDR2: SGDLS and YYNGEE. The CDR3 length is 17 residues.

The chain recombines TRBV11-3 with TRBJ2-1; weak D call: TRBD2 (6 bases). Trimming pared 4 bases from V and 10 bases from J, leaving 14 bases between. The CDR3 contains 13 residues. Germline lookup yields CDR1 SGHNT and CDR2 YENEEA. The CDR3 loop reads CASSSVRGNEQFF. The CDR3 bases are TGTGCCAGCAGCTCCGTCCGGGGGAACGAGCAGTTCTTC.

This clone was seen once. V and J are TRBV15 and TRBJ1-5; D is uncertain. Trimming shortened V by 0 bases and J by 4 bases, and 4 bases separated the two germline ends. CDR1 LNHNV and CDR2 YYDKDF come from the germline V gene (reference sequence). The CDR3 spans 13 residues. The CDR3: CATSRERNQPQHF. In DNA form, the CDR3 reads TGTGCCACCAGCAGAGAAAGGAATCAGCCCCAGCATTTT.